This T cell receptor (beta chain) was obtained from a study of blood T cell repertoires in COVID-19. V lost 1 base and J lost 2, with 5 bases in between. The CDR3 has 13 residues. Germline values: CDR1 LNHNV, CDR2 YYDKDF (reference sequence). Original data processing: Amplification with reference gene primers provided the estimates of nucleated cell counts. Measured with immunoSEQ multiplex PCR; TCRdb has only the in-frame clones, and not every one. Clonal size and the V and J genes are those of that table, whereas D and trimming came from the DNA. The sample has some 200,000 clones, 84% seen once. Sequences were obtained from peripheral blood. The rearrangement joins TRBV15 to TRBJ1-2; D remains unclear. This TCR was recovered from a woman aged 55-70 years who had recovered from COVID-19. The CDR3 loop reads CATSRGSNYGYTF. The DNA of the CDR3 is TGTGCCACCAGCAGAGGTAGCAACTATGGCTACACCTTC.